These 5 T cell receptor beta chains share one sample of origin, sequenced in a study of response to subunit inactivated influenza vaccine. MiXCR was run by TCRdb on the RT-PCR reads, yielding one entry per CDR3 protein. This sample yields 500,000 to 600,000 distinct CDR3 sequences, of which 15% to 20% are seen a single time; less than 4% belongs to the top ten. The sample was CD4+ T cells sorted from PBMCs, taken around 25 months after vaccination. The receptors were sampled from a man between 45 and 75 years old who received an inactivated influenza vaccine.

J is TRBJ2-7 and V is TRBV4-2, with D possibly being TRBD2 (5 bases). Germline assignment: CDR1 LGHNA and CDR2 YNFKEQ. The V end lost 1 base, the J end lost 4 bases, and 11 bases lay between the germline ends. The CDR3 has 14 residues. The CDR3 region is CASSQGVRGYEQYF. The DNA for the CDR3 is TGTGCCAGCAGCCAAGGGGTTCGGGGATACGAGCAGTACTTC.

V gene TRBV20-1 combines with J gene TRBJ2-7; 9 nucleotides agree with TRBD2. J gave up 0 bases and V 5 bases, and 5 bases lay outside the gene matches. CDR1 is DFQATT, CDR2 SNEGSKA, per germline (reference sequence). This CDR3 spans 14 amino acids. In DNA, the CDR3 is TGCAGTGCTTACTCGACTAGCGGCTCCTACGAGCAGTACTTC. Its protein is CSAYSTSGSYEQYF.

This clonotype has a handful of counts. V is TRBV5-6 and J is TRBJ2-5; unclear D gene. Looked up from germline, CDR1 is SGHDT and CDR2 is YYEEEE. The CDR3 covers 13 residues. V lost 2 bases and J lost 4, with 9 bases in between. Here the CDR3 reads CASSFNLRETQYF. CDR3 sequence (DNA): TGTGCCAGCAGCTTTAATCTGAGAGAGACCCAGTACTTC.

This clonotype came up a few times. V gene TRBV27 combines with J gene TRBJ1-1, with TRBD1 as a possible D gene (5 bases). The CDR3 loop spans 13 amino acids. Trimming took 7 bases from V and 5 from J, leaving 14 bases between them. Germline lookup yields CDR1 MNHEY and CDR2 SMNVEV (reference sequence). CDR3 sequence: CASNSGGGTEAFF. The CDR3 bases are TGTGCCAGCAATTCTGGGGGAGGGACTGAAGCTTTCTTT.

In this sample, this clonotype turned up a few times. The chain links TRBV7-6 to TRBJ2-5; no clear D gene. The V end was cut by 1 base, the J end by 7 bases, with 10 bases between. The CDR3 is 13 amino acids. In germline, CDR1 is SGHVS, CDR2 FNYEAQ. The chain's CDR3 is CASSLGDMGTQYF. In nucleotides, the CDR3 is TGTGCCAGCAGCTTAGGAGATATGGGGACCCAGTACTTC.